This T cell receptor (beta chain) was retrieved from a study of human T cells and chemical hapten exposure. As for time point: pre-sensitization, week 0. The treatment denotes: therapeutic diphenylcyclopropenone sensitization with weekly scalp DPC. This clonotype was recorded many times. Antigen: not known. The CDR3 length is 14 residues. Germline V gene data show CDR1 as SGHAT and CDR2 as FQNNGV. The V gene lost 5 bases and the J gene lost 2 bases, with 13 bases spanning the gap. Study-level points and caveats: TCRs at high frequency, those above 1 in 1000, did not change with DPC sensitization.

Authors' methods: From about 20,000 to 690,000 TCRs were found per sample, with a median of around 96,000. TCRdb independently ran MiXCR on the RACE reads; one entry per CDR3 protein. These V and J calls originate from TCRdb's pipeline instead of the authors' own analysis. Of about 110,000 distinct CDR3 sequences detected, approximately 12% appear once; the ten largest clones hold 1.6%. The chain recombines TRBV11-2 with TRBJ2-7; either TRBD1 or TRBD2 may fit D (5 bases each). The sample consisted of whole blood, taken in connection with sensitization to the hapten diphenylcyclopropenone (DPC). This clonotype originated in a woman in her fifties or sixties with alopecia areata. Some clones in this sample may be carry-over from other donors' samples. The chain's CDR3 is CASSHPGPTYEQYF. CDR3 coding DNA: TGTGCCAGCAGCCACCCGGGACCTACCTACGAGCAGTACTTC.